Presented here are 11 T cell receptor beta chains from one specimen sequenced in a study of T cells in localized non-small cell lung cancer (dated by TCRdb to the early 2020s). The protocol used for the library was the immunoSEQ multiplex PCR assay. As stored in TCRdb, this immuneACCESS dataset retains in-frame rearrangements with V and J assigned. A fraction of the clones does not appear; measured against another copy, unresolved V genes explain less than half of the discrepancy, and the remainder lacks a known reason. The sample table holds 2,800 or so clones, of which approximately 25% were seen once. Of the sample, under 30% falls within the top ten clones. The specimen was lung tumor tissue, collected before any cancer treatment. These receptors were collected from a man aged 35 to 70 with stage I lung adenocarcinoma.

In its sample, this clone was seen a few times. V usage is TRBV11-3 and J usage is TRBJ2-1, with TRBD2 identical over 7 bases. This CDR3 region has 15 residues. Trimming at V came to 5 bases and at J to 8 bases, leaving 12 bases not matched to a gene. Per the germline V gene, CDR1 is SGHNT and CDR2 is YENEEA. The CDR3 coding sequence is TGTGCCAGCAGCCCCGCCCCGGGACTAAAGGATGAGCAGTTCTTC. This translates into CASSPAPGLKDEQFF.

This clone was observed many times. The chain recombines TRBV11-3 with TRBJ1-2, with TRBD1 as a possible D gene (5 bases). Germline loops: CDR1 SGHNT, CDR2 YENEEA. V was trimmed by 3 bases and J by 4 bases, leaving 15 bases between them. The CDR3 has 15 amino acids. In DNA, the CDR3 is TGTGCCAGCAGCTTGGCGGCAGGGACGGGCTATGGCTACACCTTC. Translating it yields CASSLAAGTGYGYTF.

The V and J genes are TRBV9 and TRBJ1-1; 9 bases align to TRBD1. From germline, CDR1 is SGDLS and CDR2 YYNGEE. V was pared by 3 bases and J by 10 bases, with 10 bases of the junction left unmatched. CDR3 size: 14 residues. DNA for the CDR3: TGTGCCAGCAGCGCGGACCCGACAGGGGGGGGAGCTTTCTTT. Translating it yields CASSADPTGGGAFF.

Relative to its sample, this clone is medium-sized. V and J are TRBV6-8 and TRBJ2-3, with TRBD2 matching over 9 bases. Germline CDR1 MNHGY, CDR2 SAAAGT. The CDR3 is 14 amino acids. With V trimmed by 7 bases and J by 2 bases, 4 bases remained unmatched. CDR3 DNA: TGTGCCAGCATCGGACTAGCGTCCACAGATACGCAGTATTTT. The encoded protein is CASIGLASTDTQYF.

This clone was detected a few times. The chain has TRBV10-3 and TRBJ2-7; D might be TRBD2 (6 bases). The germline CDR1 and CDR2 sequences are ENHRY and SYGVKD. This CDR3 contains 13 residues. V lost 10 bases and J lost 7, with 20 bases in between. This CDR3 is CASTGSSAREQYV. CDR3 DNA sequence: TGTGCCAGTACCGGGAGCTCCGCGCGGGAGCAGTACGTC.

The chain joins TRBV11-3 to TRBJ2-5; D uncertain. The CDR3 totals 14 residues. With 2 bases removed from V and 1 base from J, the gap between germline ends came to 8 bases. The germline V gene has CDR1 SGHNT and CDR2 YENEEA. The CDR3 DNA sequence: TGTGCCAGCAGCTTAATAGGATCCCAAGAGACCCAGTACTTC. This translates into CASSLIGSQETQYF.

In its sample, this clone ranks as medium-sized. Here the CDR3 reads CASSYWDSNGYTF. The CDR3 DNA is TGTGCCAGCAGTTACTGGGATAGTAATGGCTACACCTTC. The V and J genes are TRBV6-8 and TRBJ1-2; D is unresolved. From germline, CDR1 is MNHGY and CDR2 SAAAGT. The CDR3 length is 13 residues. V gave up 1 base and J gave up 6 bases, with 9 bases separating them.

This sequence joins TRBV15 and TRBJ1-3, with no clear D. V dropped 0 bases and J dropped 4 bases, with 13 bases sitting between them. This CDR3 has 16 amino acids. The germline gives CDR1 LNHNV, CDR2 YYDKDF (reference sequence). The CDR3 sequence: CATSRDSDRAGNTIYF. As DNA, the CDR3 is TGTGCCACCAGCAGAGATTCGGACCGAGCGGGAAACACCATATATTTT. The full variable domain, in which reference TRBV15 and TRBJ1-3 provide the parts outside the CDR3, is DAMVIQNPRYQVTQFGKPVTLSCSQTLNHNVMYWYQQKSSQAPKLLFHYYDKDFNNEADTPDNFQSRRPNTSFCFLDIRSPGLGDTAMYLCATSRDSDRAGNTIYFGEGSWLTVV.

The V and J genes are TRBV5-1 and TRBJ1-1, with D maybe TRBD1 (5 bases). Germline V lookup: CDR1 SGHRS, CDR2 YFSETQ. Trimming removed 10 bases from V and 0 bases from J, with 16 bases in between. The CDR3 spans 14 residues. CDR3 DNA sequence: TGCGCCTCAGGGTTGGGGGAGATGAACACTGAAGCTTTCTTT. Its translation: CASGLGEMNTEAFF.

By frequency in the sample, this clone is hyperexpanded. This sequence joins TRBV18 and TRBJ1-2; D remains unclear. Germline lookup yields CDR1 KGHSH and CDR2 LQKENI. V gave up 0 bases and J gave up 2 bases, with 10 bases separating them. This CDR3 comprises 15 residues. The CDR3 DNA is TGTGCCAGCTCACCACCCCCATACTGGAACTATGGCTACACCTTC. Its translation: CASSPPPYWNYGYTF.

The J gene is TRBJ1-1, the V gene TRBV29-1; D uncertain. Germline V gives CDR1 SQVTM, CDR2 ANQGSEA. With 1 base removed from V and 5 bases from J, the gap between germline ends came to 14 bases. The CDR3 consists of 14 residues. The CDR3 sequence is CSVEGLYAGTEAFF. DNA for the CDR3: TGCAGCGTTGAAGGGCTTTACGCGGGGACTGAAGCTTTCTTT.